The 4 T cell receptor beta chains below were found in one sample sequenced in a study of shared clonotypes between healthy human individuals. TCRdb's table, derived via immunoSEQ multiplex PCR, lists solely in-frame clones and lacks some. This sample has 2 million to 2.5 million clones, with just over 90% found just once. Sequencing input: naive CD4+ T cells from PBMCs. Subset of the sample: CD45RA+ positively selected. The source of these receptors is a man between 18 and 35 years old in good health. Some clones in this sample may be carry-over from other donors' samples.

The CDR3 loop is CASSRSEGRENIQYF. Here the CDR3 DNA reads TGCGCCAGCAGCCGCTCTGAGGGACGAGAAAACATTCAGTACTTC. The rearrangement joins TRBV4-3 to TRBJ2-4, with D perhaps assigned TRBD1 or TRBD2 (5 bases each). The CDR3 is made up of 15 amino acids. Germline V gene sequence: CDR1 LGHNA, CDR2 YSLEER. Trimming pared 4 bases from V and 5 bases from J, leaving 15 bases between.

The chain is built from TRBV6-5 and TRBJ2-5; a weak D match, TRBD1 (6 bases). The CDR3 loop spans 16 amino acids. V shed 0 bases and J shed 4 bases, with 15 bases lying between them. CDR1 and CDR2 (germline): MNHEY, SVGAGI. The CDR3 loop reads CASSYSRARGVETQYF. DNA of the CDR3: TGTGCCAGCAGTTACTCGAGAGCCAGGGGCGTAGAGACCCAGTACTTC.

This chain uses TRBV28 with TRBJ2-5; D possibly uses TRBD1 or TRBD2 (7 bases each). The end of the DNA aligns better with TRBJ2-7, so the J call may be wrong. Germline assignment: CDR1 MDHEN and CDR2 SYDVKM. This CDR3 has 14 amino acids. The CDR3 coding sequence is TGTGCCAGCAGCCACAGGGGACGGGAGGTCGAGCAGTACTTC. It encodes CASSHRGREVEQYF.

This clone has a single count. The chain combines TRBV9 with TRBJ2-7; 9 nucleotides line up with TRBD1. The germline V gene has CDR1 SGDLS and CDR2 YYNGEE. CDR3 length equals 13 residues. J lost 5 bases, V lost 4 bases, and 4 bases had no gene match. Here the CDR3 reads CASSRDRVDEQYF. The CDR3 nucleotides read TGTGCCAGCAGCCGGGACAGGGTAGACGAGCAGTACTTC.